The 18 T cell receptor beta chains below come from one sample, sequenced in a study of spatial heterogeneity in lung cancer. Using its own MiXCR run on the 5' RACE reads, TCRdb lists one record per CDR3 protein. This sample has tens of thousands of distinct CDR3 sequences; about 7.2% occur once, and the top ten carry 29%. Time point specified: sample taken at primary tumor resection. The material sequenced was PBMCs, taken at surgery. These receptors originate from a female donor with early-stage non-small cell lung cancer.

This clonotype was seen ten or more times. The V call is TRBV29-1, the J call TRBJ2-1; tentative D call: TRBD2 (6 bases). Germline assignment: CDR1 SQVTM and CDR2 ANQGSEA. The V end was cut by 7 bases, the J end by 9 bases, with 19 bases between. This CDR3 comprises 13 residues. CDR3 coding DNA: TGCAGCGCCTCTCTGGGTAGCGGCAGTGAGCAGTTCTTC. This encodes CSASLGSGSEQFF.

Concerning this clonotype itself: This may be a read error: a much more frequent sequence differs by one nucleotide. This CDR3 fails to terminate in the conserved phenylalanine or tryptophan, so it likely reflects a read error. The genes are TRBV18 and TRBJ1-2; 11 nucleotides line up with TRBD1. CDR3 length equals 15 residues. Germline CDR1 is KGHSH and CDR2 is LQKENI. V was clipped by 3 bases and J by 5 bases; unmatched bases: 5. CDR3 sequence: CASSPGTGGEYGYTL. The CDR3 nucleotides are TGTGCCAGCTCACCCGGGACAGGGGGAGAGTATGGCTACACCCTC.

A few counts support this clonotype. V is TRBV12-3 or TRBV12-4 and J is TRBJ2-3; D ambiguous. The CDR3 is 14 residues long. V gave up 5 bases and J gave up 0 bases, with 9 bases separating them. CDR3 protein: CASSRVVSTDTQYF. As DNA, the CDR3 is TGTGCCAGCAGTCGGGTTGTCAGCACAGATACGCAGTATTTT.

About this clonotype itself: A much larger clone sits a single nucleotide away, making a read error possible. This sequence joins TRBV12-3 or TRBV12-4 and TRBJ2-5, with TRBD2 matching 9 bases. The CDR3 runs 13 residues. The CDR3 here is CTSTLGLAETQYF. The CDR3 DNA reads TGTACCAGCACCTTAGGACTAGCGGAGACCCAGTACTTC.

This clonotype was detected ten times or more. This rearrangement joins TRBV19 to TRBJ2-3; D possibly corresponds to TRBD2 (6 bases). Trimming took 10 bases from V and 3 from J, leaving 17 bases between them. CDR1 is LNHDA and CDR2 is SQIVND in the germline V gene (reference sequence). This CDR3 has 14 residues. This CDR3 is CATSRRGGTDTQYF. CDR3 nucleotide sequence: TGTGCCACCTCCAGGAGGGGAGGAACAGATACGCAGTATTTT.

This clonotype was seen repeatedly, ten times or more. The chain carries TRBV14 and TRBJ2-1; no reliable D call. The CDR3 has 15 residues. CDR1 and CDR2 from the germline V gene are SGHDN and FVKESK. V was trimmed by 0 bases and J by 7 bases, leaving 13 bases between them. The chain's CDR3 is CASSQEGYPRNEQFF. CDR3 DNA: TGTGCCAGCAGCCAAGAAGGGTACCCCCGAAATGAGCAGTTCTTC.

V is TRBV7-9 and J is TRBJ2-2; D is unresolved. The length of the CDR3 is 13 residues. Germline V gives CDR1 SEHNR, CDR2 FQNEAQ (reference sequence). V lost 3 bases, J lost 7 bases, and 9 bases lay in between. The CDR3 DNA is TGTGCCAGCAGCTTGATAACGGTCGGGGAGCTGTTTTTT. Its protein is CASSLITVGELFF.

This clonotype occurred a few times. This chain links TRBV6-1 with TRBJ1-1, with 10 bases identical to TRBD1. This CDR3 spans 16 amino acids. Germline trimming cut 6 bases from V and 1 base from J; bases unmatched to any gene: 8. CDR1 is MNHNS, CDR2 SASEGT, per germline. The CDR3 DNA reads TGTGCCAGCAGGCCCGACAGGGGGCAAGGGAACACTGAAGCTTTCTTT. This gives the protein CASRPDRGQGNTEAFF.

The sample holds many counts of this clonotype. V gene TRBV5-1 combines with J gene TRBJ2-3, with TRBD2 identical over 13 bases. Germline CDR1 is SGHRS and CDR2 is YFSETQ. This CDR3 is built from 18 residues. V gave up 0 bases and J gave up 4 bases; unmatched junction bases: 8. The CDR3 spells CASSLGRGTSGVADTQYF. DNA of the CDR3: TGCGCCAGCAGCTTGGGCCGCGGGACTAGCGGGGTAGCAGATACGCAGTATTTT.

The chain uses TRBV28 and TRBJ1-2, with 9 bases identical to TRBD1. V lost 4 bases, J lost 6 bases, and 9 bases stayed unmatched. Germline assignment: CDR1 MDHEN and CDR2 SYDVKM. The CDR3 has 15 amino acids. As DNA, the CDR3 is TGTGCCAGCAGTTCCCCCCGGACAGGGGAGGATGGCTACACCTTC. Amino acid sequence: CASSSPRTGEDGYTF.

This clonotype was found a few times. The rearrangement uses TRBV9 and TRBJ2-3, with D uncertain. Per the germline V gene, CDR1 is SGDLS and CDR2 is YYNGEE. The germline V and J ends were trimmed by 4 bases and 2 bases, with 11 bases remaining between them. The CDR3 is made up of 14 amino acids. The CDR3 region has the DNA TGTGCCAGCAGCTCCACAGATGACACAGATACGCAGTATTTT. Its protein is CASSSTDDTDTQYF.

The table lists this clonotype with many counts. The V gene is TRBV29-1, the J gene TRBJ1-5, with D perhaps matching TRBD1 (6 bases). The CDR3 contains 15 residues. Germline V gene data show CDR1 as SQVTM and CDR2 as ANQGSEA. The V end was cut by 4 bases, the J end by 2 bases, with 15 bases between. CDR3 protein: CSVVFGGSGNQPQHF. The CDR3 bases are TGCAGCGTTGTCTTTGGGGGCTCGGGCAATCAGCCCCAGCATTTT.

The chain has TRBV4-3 and TRBJ2-7, with a possible D match to TRBD2 (7 bases). CDR1 and CDR2 from the germline V gene are LGHNA and YSLEER. V was trimmed by 5 bases and J by 5 bases, leaving 25 bases between them. This CDR3 has 17 residues. Written as DNA, the CDR3 is TGCGCCAGCAGCAGACGGGGGGCGACATGGGAAGGGGACGAGCAGTACTTC. Translating gives CASSRRGATWEGDEQYF.

This rearrangement joins TRBV9 to TRBJ2-7; tentatively, D is TRBD1 (6 bases). The ends were cut back, 3 bases at V and 2 bases at J, with 15 bases in the middle. The germline V gene has CDR1 SGDLS and CDR2 YYNGEE. The CDR3 extends over 15 amino acids. The CDR3 DNA sequence: TGTGCCAGCAGCGCAGGACAGAGTTCGGCCTACGAGCAGTACTTC. Translated, it gives CASSAGQSSAYEQYF.

This clonotype appeared many times. This sequence joins TRBV9 and TRBJ2-2; TRBD2 is a possible D gene (6 bases). Deletions cut 2 bases from V and 4 bases from J, with 15 bases between. This CDR3 spans 16 amino acids. Germline loops: CDR1 SGDLS, CDR2 YYNGEE. The CDR3 DNA is TGTGCCAGCAGCGTCGACTTGCGGGGACTCACCGGGGAGCTGTTTTTT. Its translation: CASSVDLRGLTGELFF.

There are many counts of this clonotype. The V gene is TRBV27, the J gene TRBJ2-6; possible D gene TRBD1, 6 bases. V gave up 5 bases and J gave up 7 bases, with 12 bases separating them. The CDR3 is 14 residues long. CDR1 MNHEY and CDR2 SMNVEV come from the germline V gene (reference sequence). CDR3 DNA sequence: TGTGCCAGCAGTCACGGACAGACAGCCAACGTCCTGACTTTC. Protein sequence: CASSHGQTANVLTF.

This clonotype was detected a few times. The chain uses TRBV4-2 and TRBJ1-1, with D unresolved. The CDR3 extends over 13 amino acids. The V and J ends lost 1 base and 8 bases respectively, with 11 bases between them. The germline V gene encodes CDR1 LGHNA and CDR2 YNFKEQ. The CDR3, as DNA: TGTGCCAGCAGCCAAGGCGGAGGGCTGGAAGCTTTCTTT. It encodes CASSQGGGLEAFF.

The chain recombines TRBV12-3 or TRBV12-4 with TRBJ2-1; D may be TRBD2 (5 bases). Trimming took off 4 bases at V and 9 bases at J, with 13 bases between the two ends. The CDR3 loop spans 13 amino acids. The CDR3 region has the DNA TGTGCCAGCAGTTATAGGTTTGGAGGTGAGCAGTTCTTC. Protein: CASSYRFGGEQFF.